Shown below are 28 T cell receptor beta chains from a single sample sequenced in a study of CD8 T cells in Susac syndrome. RNA totalling roughly 0.45 to 1 ug underwent reverse transcription with random hexamers. MiXCR, run by TCRdb on the immunoSEQ multiplex PCR reads, gives a single entry per CDR3 protein. The repertoire holds about 130,000 distinct CDR3 sequences, around nine tenths seen once, with about 0.23% in the top ten. The sample taken for sequencing was CD8+ T cells from PBMCs. The receptors shown here come from a human donor with multiple sclerosis.

This rearrangement joins TRBV28 to TRBJ1-4, with a weak D call TRBD1 (5 bases). CDR3 length: 14 residues. Per germline, CDR1 MDHEN and CDR2 SYDVKM. V lost 3 bases and J lost 8, with 13 bases in between. The CDR3: CASSFGVGPEKLFF. DNA of the CDR3: TGTGCCAGCAGTTTTGGAGTGGGGCCCGAAAAACTGTTTTTT.

This chain connects TRBV15 to TRBJ2-1; D not certain. V shed 8 bases and J shed 0 bases, with 8 bases lying between them. This CDR3 has 13 amino acids. The V gene's germline CDR1 is LNHNV and CDR2 YYDKDF (reference sequence). CDR3 sequence: CATSPSSYNEQFF. CDR3 in DNA: TGTGCCACCTCCCCTAGCTCCTACAATGAGCAGTTCTTC.

The chain joins TRBV29-1 to TRBJ1-2; D is unresolved. V gave up 6 bases and J gave up 3 bases, with 8 bases separating them. Germline values: CDR1 SQVTM, CDR2 ANQGSEA. The CDR3 consists of 11 residues. CDR3 sequence reads: CSVRHDYGYTF. CDR3 in DNA: TGCAGCGTCAGACACGACTATGGCTACACCTTC.

CDR3 nucleotide sequence: TGCGCCAGCAGCTTGGAGGGGGCCGGTGAAGCTTTCTTT. It encodes CASSLEGAGEAFF. The chain has TRBV5-1 and TRBJ1-1, with 7 positions matching TRBD1. Trimming took 0 bases from V and 7 from J; bases not matched to a gene: 3. The germline CDR1 and CDR2 sequences are SGHRS and YFSETQ. The CDR3 runs to 13 residues.

This clonotype was counted between two and nine times. This chain joins TRBV27 and TRBJ1-1, with a weak D call TRBD1 (6 bases). Trimming took 9 bases from V and 2 from J, leaving 16 bases between them. In germline, CDR1 is MNHEY, CDR2 SMNVEV (reference sequence). The CDR3 has 14 amino acids. The DNA of the CDR3 is TGTGCCAGTTCCACGGGGGGCGCTAACACTGAAGCTTTCTTT. It specifies CASSTGGANTEAFF.

This rearrangement joins TRBV6-6 to TRBJ2-1; tentative D call: TRBD2 (6 bases). The V and J ends lost 6 bases and 8 bases respectively, with 11 bases between them. Germline assignment: CDR1 MNHNY and CDR2 SVGAGI (reference sequence). The CDR3 contains 12 residues. CDR3 loop: CASRGDFYEQFF. The CDR3 coding sequence is TGTGCCAGCAGGGGGGACTTCTATGAGCAGTTCTTC.

This clonotype showed up just a few times. The gene calls are TRBV6-5 and TRBJ2-1; 8 nucleotides match TRBD2. The germline gives CDR1 MNHEY, CDR2 SVGAGI. J gave up 3 bases and V 3 bases, and 1 base lay outside the gene matches. This CDR3 has 14 amino acids. The CDR3 here is CASSYTSGYNEQFF. The CDR3 DNA is TGTGCCAGCAGTTATACTAGCGGCTACAATGAGCAGTTCTTC.

The gene calls are TRBV4-3 and TRBJ1-4; 7 nucleotides match TRBD1. CDR3 length: 15 amino acids. CDR1 and CDR2 from the germline V gene are LGHNA and YSLEER. The J segment lost 6 bases and the V segment lost 2 bases, leaving 6 bases of the junction unmatched. CDR3 loop: CASSQSGTEYEKLFF. CDR3 sequence (DNA): TGCGCCAGCAGCCAATCCGGGACAGAGTATGAAAAACTGTTTTTT.

The rearrangement joins TRBV30 to TRBJ2-3; unclear D gene. CDR3 length equals 14 residues. V lost 2 bases and J lost 2, with 11 bases in between. Germline CDR1 is GTSNPN and CDR2 is SVGIG (reference sequence). In DNA, the CDR3 is TGTGCCTGGAGTCGCGAAGCGAACACAGATACGCAGTATTTT. Encoded protein: CAWSREANTDTQYF. The full variable domain, completed using reference TRBV30 and TRBJ2-3, is SQTIHQWPATLVQPVGSPLSLECTVEGTSNPNLYWYRQAAGRGLQLLFYSVGIGQISSEVPQNLSASRPQDRQFILSSKKLLLSDSGFYLCAWSREANTDTQYFGPGTRLTVL.

The J gene is TRBJ2-1, the V gene TRBV29-1; D possibly corresponds to TRBD1 (6 bases). The V end lost 6 bases, the J end lost 1 base, and 10 bases lay between the germline ends. Germline CDR1 is SQVTM and CDR2 is ANQGSEA. This CDR3 has 13 residues. The DNA for the CDR3 is TGCAGCGTAACACAGGGATCCTACAATGAGCAGTTCTTC. Translation: CSVTQGSYNEQFF.

This chain uses TRBV6-5 with TRBJ2-1; 8 bases match TRBD2. Germline-derived CDR1 and CDR2 are MNHEY and SVGAGI. V lost 4 bases to trimming and J lost 10 bases; unmatched junction nucleotides: 21. CDR3 length equals 18 residues. The CDR3 region has the DNA TGTGCCAGCAGTTCCATCCCCCTAGTGATAGCGGGAATGGACGAGCAGTTCTTC. Protein: CASSSIPLVIAGMDEQFF.

The CDR3 DNA follows: TGCAGCGTGACCCTCACGGGACAGGGGGAAGAGACCCAGTACTTC. Translation: CSVTLTGQGEETQYF. The J gene is TRBJ2-5, the V gene TRBV29-1, with 11 bases identical to TRBD1. Germline lookup yields CDR1 SQVTM and CDR2 ANQGSEA. CDR3 size: 15 residues. V dropped 6 bases and J dropped 3; count of bases not matched to a gene: 9.

The chain has TRBV12-3 or TRBV12-4 and TRBJ2-1, with D perhaps given as TRBD1 or TRBD2 (5 bases each). V dropped 6 bases and J dropped 5 bases, with 11 bases sitting between them. The CDR3 contains 13 residues. The CDR3 spells CASSLGTDNEQFF. The DNA of the CDR3 is TGTGCCAGCAGCCTCGGGACCGACAATGAGCAGTTCTTC.

The V call is TRBV27, the J call TRBJ1-2; 8 nucleotides align to TRBD1. This CDR3 contains 13 residues. The V gene end was trimmed by 6 bases and the J gene end by 7 bases; junction bases not matched to a gene: 7. The germline CDR1 and CDR2 sequences are MNHEY and SMNVEV (reference sequence). The DNA for the CDR3 is TGTGCCAGCAGCCCGACAGGGGCCAGTGGCTACACCTTC. This encodes CASSPTGASGYTF.

This chain links TRBV27 with TRBJ1-2; TRBD1 matches 10 bases. V trimming: 4 bases; J trimming: 2 bases; junction bases outside the gene matches: 4. This CDR3 has 15 residues. The germline V gene encodes CDR1 MNHEY and CDR2 SMNVEV (reference sequence). CDR3 loop: CASSSGQGRNYGYTF. The CDR3 region has the DNA TGTGCCAGCAGTTCGGGACAGGGGAGAAACTATGGCTACACCTTC.

J is TRBJ2-6 and V is TRBV19; D is unclear. There are 15 residues in the CDR3. CDR1 LNHDA and CDR2 SQIVND come from the germline V gene (reference sequence). The V end was cut by 2 bases, the J end by 0 bases, with 5 bases between. The CDR3 DNA follows: TGTGCCAGTAGTATATCGTCCTCTGGGGCCAACGTCCTGACTTTC. Protein product: CASSISSSGANVLTF.

The chain recombines TRBV5-6 with TRBJ1-1, with D possibly being TRBD1 (6 bases). The CDR3 sequence is 15 residues long. Germline V gene sequence: CDR1 SGHDT, CDR2 YYEEEE. Deletions cut 2 bases from V and 0 bases from J, with 11 bases between. DNA of the CDR3: TGTGCCAGCAGCTTCCGACAGGTGCTGAACACTGAAGCTTTCTTT. It is translated as CASSFRQVLNTEAFF.

V is TRBV5-5 and J is TRBJ1-1, with D maybe TRBD1 (5 bases). The CDR3 contains 15 residues. Germline V gene sequence: CDR1 SGHKS, CDR2 YYEKEE (reference sequence). V was clipped by 2 bases and J by 0 bases, with 11 bases between them. The CDR3 bases are TGTGCCAGCAGCTTCACCGGGACGGTGAACACTGAAGCTTTCTTT. Encoded protein: CASSFTGTVNTEAFF.

The chain employs TRBV7-9 and TRBJ2-3; D uncertain. Germline V gene lookup returns CDR1 SEHNR and CDR2 FQNEAQ (reference sequence). This CDR3 is built from 14 residues. The V and J ends lost 4 bases and 9 bases respectively, with 17 bases between them. CDR3 protein: CASSSIPVTGTQYF. DNA of the CDR3: TGTGCCAGCAGCTCAATACCCGTTACGGGCACGCAGTATTTT. The full variable domain, completed using reference TRBV7-9 and TRBJ2-3, is DTGVSQNPRHKITKRGQNVTFRCDPISEHNRLYWYRQTLGQGPEFLTYFQNEAQLEKSRLLSDRFSAERPKGSFSTLEIQRTEQGDSAMYLCASSSIPVTGTQYFGPGTRLTVL.

V gene TRBV7-2 combines with J gene TRBJ2-7; tentative D call: TRBD1 (5 bases). Germline values: CDR1 SGHTA, CDR2 FQGNSA. V was pared by 4 bases and J by 2 bases, with 18 bases between. The CDR3 is 16 amino acids. As DNA, the CDR3 is TGTGCCAGCAGCTACGACAGTATCGGGCAGACCTACGAGCAGTACTTC. Protein: CASSYDSIGQTYEQYF. The full variable domain, completed using reference TRBV7-2 and TRBJ2-7, is GAGVSQSPSNKVTEKGKDVELRCDPISGHTALYWYRQSLGQGLEFLIYFQGNSAPDKSGLPSDRFSAERTGGSVSTLTIQRTQQEDSAVYLCASSYDSIGQTYEQYFGPGTRLTVT.

J is TRBJ2-2 and V is TRBV5-1; TRBD1 matches at 8 bases. V shed 3 bases, J shed 5 bases, and the junction held 9 bases outside the gene matches. CDR3 length equals 16 residues. The germline V gene encodes CDR1 SGHRS and CDR2 YFSETQ. The CDR3 loop is CASSWPTDRATGELFF. The CDR3 region has the DNA TGCGCCAGCAGCTGGCCAACGGACAGGGCGACCGGGGAGCTGTTTTTT.

The V call is TRBV5-1, the J call TRBJ2-2, with TRBD2 as a possible D gene (6 bases). Between the trimmed V and J ends, which lost 2 bases and 4 bases, there was a span of 12 bases. The germline gives CDR1 SGHRS, CDR2 YFSETQ. The CDR3 runs to 15 residues. The CDR3 bases are TGCGCCAGCAGCTTTGGTAGCGGCTCCACCGGGGAGCTGTTTTTT. Protein sequence: CASSFGSGSTGELFF.

The chain couples TRBV9 to TRBJ2-2, with D possibly being TRBD1 (5 bases). Germline CDR1 reads SGDLS; CDR2 reads YYNGEE. With 0 bases removed from V and 5 bases from J, the gap between germline ends came to 20 bases. The CDR3 sequence is 18 residues long. CDR3 sequence: CASSVEGVGVWGTGELFF. Written as DNA, the CDR3 is TGTGCCAGCAGCGTAGAAGGGGTTGGAGTCTGGGGTACCGGGGAGCTGTTTTTT.

The V gene is TRBV3-1, the J gene TRBJ1-1; D unclear. The V gene's germline CDR1 is LGHDT and CDR2 YNNKEL (reference sequence). This CDR3 region has 16 residues. Trimming removed 1 base at V and 0 bases at J, with 12 bases between. The CDR3 DNA is TGTGCCAGCAGCCAAGTGCCGGCACAGATGAACACTGAAGCTTTCTTT. This translates into CASSQVPAQMNTEAFF.

The V gene is TRBV6-2 or TRBV6-3, the J gene TRBJ2-7; 10 nucleotides match TRBD2. The V and J ends lost 6 bases and 0 bases, in that order; junction bases with no gene match: 8. The CDR3 spans 16 residues. CDR1 is MNHEY, CDR2 SVGEGT, per germline. CDR3 region: CASSKGTSEDSYEQYF. The CDR3 DNA is TGTGCCAGCAGCAAAGGGACTAGCGAAGACTCCTACGAGCAGTACTTC.

This chain connects TRBV19 to TRBJ1-5, with 8 bases identical to TRBD1. The CDR3 is 14 amino acids. Germline lookup yields CDR1 LNHDA and CDR2 SQIVND (reference sequence). Trimming took 7 bases from V and 6 from J; bases not matched to a gene: 8. The CDR3 here is CASNPTGGGQPQHF. In DNA form, the CDR3 reads TGTGCCAGTAATCCTACAGGGGGAGGTCAGCCCCAGCATTTT.

The J gene is TRBJ2-7, the V gene TRBV7-9, with D tentatively TRBD1 (5 bases). Trimming removed 5 bases from V and 1 base from J, with 15 bases in between. CDR1 and CDR2 from the germline V gene are SEHNR and FQNEAQ (reference sequence). The CDR3 has 15 residues. The CDR3 nucleotides read TGTGCCAGCAGCCTACAGGTGCTACCTTCCTACGAGCAGTACTTC. This encodes CASSLQVLPSYEQYF.

The rearrangement joins TRBV29-1 to TRBJ1-4; unclear D gene. The CDR3 is 11 amino acids. Germline lookup yields CDR1 SQVTM and CDR2 ANQGSEA. V was shortened by 4 bases and J by 7 bases, with 7 bases between the two germline ends. CDR3 bases: TGCAGCGTTGTGGAATCTGAAAAACTGTTTTTT. As protein: CSVVESEKLFF.